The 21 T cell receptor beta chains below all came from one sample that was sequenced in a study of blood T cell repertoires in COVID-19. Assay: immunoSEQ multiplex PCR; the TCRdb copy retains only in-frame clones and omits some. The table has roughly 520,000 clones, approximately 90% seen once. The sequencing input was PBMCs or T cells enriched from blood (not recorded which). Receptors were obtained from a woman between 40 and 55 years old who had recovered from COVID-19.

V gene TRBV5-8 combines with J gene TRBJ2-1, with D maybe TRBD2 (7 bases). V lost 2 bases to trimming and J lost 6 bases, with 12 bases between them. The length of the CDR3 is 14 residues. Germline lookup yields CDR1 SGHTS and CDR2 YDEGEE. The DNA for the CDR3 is TGTGCCAGCAGCTTAGGACTAGGGGGCAATGAGCAGTTCTTC. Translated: CASSLGLGGNEQFF.

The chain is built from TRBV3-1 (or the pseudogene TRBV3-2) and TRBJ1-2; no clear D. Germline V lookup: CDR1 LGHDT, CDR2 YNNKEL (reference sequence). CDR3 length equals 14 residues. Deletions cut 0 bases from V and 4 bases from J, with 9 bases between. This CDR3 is CASSQDATVYGYTF. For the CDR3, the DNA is TGTGCCAGCAGCCAAGATGCCACAGTCTATGGCTACACCTTC.

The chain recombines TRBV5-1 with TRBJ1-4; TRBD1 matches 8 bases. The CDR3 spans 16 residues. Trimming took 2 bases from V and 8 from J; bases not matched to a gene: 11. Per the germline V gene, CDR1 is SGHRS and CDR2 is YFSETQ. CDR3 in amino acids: CASSFAGQGRVEKLFF. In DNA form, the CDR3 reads TGCGCCAGCAGCTTCGCCGGACAGGGAAGGGTCGAAAAACTGTTTTTT.

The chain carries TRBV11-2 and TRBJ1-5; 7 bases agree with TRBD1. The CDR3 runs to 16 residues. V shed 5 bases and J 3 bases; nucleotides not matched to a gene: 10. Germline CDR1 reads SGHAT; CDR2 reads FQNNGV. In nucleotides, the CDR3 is TGTGCCAGCAGCCCAATGGACAGGCCAATCAATCAGCCCCAGCATTTT. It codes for CASSPMDRPINQPQHF. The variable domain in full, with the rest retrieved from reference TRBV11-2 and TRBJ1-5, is EAGVAQSPRYKIIEKRQSVAFWCNPISGHATLYWYQQILGQGPKLLIQFQNNGVVDDSQLPKDRFSAERLKGVDSTLKIQPAKLEDSAVYLCASSPMDRPINQPQHFGDGTRLSIL.

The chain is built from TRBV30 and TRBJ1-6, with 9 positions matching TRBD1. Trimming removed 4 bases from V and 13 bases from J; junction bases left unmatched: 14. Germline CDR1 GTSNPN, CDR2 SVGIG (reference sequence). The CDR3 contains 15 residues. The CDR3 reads CAWIRTGAYIGPLHF. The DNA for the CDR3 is TGTGCCTGGATCCGGACAGGGGCTTACATCGGGCCCCTCCACTTT.

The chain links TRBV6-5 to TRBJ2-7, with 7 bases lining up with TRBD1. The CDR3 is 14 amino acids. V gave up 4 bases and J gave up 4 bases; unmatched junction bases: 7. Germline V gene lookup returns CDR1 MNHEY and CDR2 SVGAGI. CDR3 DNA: TGTGCCAGCAGTTCCGGGACAGATTCTTACGAGCAGTACTTC. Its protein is CASSSGTDSYEQYF.

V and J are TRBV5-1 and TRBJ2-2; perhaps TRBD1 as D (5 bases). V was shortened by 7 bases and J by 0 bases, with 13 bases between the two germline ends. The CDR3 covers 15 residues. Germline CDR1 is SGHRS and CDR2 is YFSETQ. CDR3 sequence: CASQGQTSNTGELFF. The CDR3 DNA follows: TGCGCCAGCCAGGGTCAAACCTCGAACACCGGGGAGCTGTTTTTT.

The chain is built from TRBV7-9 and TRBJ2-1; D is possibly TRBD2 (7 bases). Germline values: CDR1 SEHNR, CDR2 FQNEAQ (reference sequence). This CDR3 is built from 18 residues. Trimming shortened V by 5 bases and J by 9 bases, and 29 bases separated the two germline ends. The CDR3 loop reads CASSHPGGGGSSNGEQFF. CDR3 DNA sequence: TGTGCCAGCAGCCATCCTGGGGGGGGCGGAAGTAGTAATGGTGAGCAGTTCTTC.

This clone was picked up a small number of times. The chain's CDR3 is CASSQAEDREGGYTF. The CDR3 DNA reads as TGCGCCAGCAGCCAAGCCGAGGACAGGGAGGGAGGCTACACCTTC. The chain combines TRBV4-1 with TRBJ1-2; 8 positions match TRBD1. V lost 1 base to trimming and J lost 8 bases; unmatched junction nucleotides: 9. Germline CDR1 is MGHRA and CDR2 is YSYEKL. This CDR3 comprises 15 residues.

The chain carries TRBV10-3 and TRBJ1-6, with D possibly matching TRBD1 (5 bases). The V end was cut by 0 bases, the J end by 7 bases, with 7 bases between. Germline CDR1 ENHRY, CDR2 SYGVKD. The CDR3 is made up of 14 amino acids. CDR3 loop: CAISESGANSPLHF. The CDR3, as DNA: TGTGCCATCAGTGAGTCAGGGGCGAATTCACCCCTCCACTTT.

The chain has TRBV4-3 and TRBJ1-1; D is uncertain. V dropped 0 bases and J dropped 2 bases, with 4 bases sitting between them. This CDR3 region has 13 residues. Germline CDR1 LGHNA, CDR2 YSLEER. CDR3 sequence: CASSQDFNTEAFF. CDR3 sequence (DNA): TGCGCCAGCAGCCAAGACTTCAACACTGAAGCTTTCTTT.

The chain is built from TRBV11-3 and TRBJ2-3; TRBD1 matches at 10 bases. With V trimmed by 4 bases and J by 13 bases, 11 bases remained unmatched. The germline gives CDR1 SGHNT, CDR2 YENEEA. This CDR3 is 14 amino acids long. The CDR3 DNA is TGTGCCAGCAGCTCCAGACAGGGGGCCGTGGACAAGTATTTT. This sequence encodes CASSSRQGAVDKYF.

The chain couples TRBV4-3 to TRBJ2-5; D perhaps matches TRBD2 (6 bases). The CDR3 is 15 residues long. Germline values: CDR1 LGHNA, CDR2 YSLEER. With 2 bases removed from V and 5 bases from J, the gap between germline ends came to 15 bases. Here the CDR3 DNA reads TGCGCCAGCAGCCAAAACGGGGGTGGCGGGGAGACCCAGTACTTC. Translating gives CASSQNGGGGETQYF.

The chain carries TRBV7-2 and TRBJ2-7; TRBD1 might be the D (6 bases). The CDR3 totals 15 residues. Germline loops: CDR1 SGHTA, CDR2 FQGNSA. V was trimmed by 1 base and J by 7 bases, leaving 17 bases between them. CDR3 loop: CASSLGSGAWGEQYF. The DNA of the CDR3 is TGTGCCAGCAGCTTAGGTTCAGGGGCTTGGGGGGAGCAGTACTTC.

CDR3 bases: TGTGCCAGCAGCCAAGATGGACAGTTCCCTTTGGACGCTGAAGCTTTCTTT. Its translation: CASSQDGQFPLDAEAFF. V and J are TRBV4-2 and TRBJ1-1; perhaps TRBD1 as D (6 bases). Trimming stripped 0 bases from V and 6 bases from J, with 20 bases between. Germline loops: CDR1 LGHNA, CDR2 YNFKEQ. This CDR3 comprises 17 residues.

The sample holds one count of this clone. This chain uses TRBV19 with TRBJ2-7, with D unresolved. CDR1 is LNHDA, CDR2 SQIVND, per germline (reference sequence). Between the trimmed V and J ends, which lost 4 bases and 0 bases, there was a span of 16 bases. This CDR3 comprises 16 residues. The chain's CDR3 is CASSSGIAVSSYEQYF. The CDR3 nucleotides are TGTGCCAGTAGTAGTGGTATCGCGGTGAGCTCCTACGAGCAGTACTTC.

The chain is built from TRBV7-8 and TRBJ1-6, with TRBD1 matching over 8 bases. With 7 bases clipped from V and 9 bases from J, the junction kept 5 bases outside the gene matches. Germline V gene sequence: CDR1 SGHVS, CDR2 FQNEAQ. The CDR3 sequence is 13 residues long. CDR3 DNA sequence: TGTGCCAGCACCATACAGGGGGGTTCACCCCTCCACTTT. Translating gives CASTIQGGSPLHF.

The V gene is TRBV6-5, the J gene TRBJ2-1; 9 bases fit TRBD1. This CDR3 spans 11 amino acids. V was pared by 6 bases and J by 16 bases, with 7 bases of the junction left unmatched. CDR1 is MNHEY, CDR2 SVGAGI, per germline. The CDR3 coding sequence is TGTGCCAGCAGAAGGACAGGGGAGGATTTCTTC. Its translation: CASRRTGEDFF.

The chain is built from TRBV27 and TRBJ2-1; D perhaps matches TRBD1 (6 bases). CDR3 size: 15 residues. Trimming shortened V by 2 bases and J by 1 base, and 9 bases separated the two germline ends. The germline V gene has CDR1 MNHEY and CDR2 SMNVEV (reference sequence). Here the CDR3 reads CASSLRDTSYNEQFF. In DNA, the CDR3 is TGTGCCAGCAGTTTACGGGACACATCCTACAATGAGCAGTTCTTC.

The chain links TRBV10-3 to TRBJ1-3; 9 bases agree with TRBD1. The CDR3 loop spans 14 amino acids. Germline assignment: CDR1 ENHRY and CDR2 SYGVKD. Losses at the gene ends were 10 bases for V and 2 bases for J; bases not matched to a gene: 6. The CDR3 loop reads CATEGTGTGNTIYF. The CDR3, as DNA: TGTGCCACGGAGGGGACAGGGACTGGAAACACCATATATTTT.

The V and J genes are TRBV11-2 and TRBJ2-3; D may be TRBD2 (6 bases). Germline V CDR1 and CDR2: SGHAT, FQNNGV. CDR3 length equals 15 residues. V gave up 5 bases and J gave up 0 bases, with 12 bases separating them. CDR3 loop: CASSPRDCSTDTQYF. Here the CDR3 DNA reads TGTGCCAGCAGCCCCCGGGACTGTAGCACAGATACGCAGTATTTT.